The clone carrying this T cell receptor beta chain was detected a few times. Its antigen is undetermined. These data are taken from a study of cytomegalovirus exposure and HLA in healthy donors. Findings of the study overall: Most of the TCR beta V segments (in an earlier analysis) were productive either about 87% or about 30% of the time.

Germline lookup yields CDR1 GTSNPN and CDR2 SVGIG (reference sequence). This CDR3 spans 15 amino acids. Trimming removed 2 bases at V and 0 bases at J, with 10 bases between. PCR primers comprised 60 Vbeta and 13 Jbeta primers. Only in-frame clones appear in the TCRdb table, and some are missing; sequencing was by immunoSEQ multiplex PCR. The table has tens of thousands of clones, approximately 72% seen once. The gene calls are TRBV30 and TRBJ2-2; weak D call: TRBD2 (7 bases). This receptor was obtained from a woman aged 25 to 39 in good health and CMV-seronegative. Sequenced: PBMCs. The CDR3 here is CAWSRGGTNTGELFF. CDR3 nucleotides: TGTGCCTGGAGTAGGGGGGGAACGAACACCGGGGAGCTGTTTTTT.